This entry is about one T cell receptor (beta chain). The antigen is unknown. The PCR employed 60 Vbeta primers together with 13 Jbeta primers. Repertoires were generated with immunoSEQ multiplex PCR, while TCRdb's copy carries only in-frame clones and drops some. Among fewer than 130,000 clones listed, 75% to 80% were seen once. This specimen belongs to a study of cytomegalovirus exposure and HLA in healthy donors. The study, taken as a whole, reports: Follow-up analysis found HLA locus-dependent TCR association rates, highest for DRB1 and lowest for HLA-C.

The clonotype comes from a woman between 25 and 40 years old in good health and CMV-seronegative. What was sequenced was PBMCs.

Here the CDR3 reads CASRFGGGGYEQYF. Written as DNA, the CDR3 is TGTGCCAGCCGTTTTGGCGGAGGGGGCTACGAGCAGTACTTC. V gene TRBV6-5 combines with J gene TRBJ2-5; possibly TRBD1 or TRBD2 for D (6 bases each). The J call may not be correct, given that the DNA end is closer to TRBJ2-7. CDR1 MNHEY and CDR2 SVGAGI come from the germline V gene. The CDR3 is 14 amino acids.